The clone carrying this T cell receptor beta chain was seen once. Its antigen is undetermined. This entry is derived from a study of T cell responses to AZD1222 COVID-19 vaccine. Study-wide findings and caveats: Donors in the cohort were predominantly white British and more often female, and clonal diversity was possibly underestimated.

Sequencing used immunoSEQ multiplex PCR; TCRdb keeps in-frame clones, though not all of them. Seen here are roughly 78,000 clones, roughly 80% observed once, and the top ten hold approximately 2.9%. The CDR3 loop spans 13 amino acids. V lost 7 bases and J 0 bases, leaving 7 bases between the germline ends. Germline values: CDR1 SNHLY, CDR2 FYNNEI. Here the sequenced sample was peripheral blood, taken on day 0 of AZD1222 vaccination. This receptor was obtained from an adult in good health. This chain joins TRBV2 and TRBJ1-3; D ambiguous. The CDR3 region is CASMQDSGNTIYF. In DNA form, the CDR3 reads TGTGCCAGCATGCAGGACTCTGGAAACACCATATATTTT.